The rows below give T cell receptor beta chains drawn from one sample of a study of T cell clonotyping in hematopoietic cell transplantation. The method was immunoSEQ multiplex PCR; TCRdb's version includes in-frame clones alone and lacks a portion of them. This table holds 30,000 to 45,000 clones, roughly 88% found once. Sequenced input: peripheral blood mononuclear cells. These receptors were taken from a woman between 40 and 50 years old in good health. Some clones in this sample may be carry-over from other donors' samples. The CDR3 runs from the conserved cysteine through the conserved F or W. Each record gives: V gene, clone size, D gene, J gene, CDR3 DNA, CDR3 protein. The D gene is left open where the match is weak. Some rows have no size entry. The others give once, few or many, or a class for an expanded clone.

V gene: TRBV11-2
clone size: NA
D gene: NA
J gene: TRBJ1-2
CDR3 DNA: TGTGCCAGCAGCTTCTCAGGCGGTTATGGCTACACCTTC
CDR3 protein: CASSFSGGYGYTF

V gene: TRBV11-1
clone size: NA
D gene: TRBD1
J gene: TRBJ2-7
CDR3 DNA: TGTGCCAGCCGGTCGCGGACAGGCGCGCCCGAGCAGTACTTC
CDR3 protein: CASRSRTGAPEQYF

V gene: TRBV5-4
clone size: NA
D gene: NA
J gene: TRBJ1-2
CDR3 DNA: TGTGCCAGCAGCTTGGACAGCGTCTCGGGTGGCTACACCTTC
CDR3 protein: CASSLDSVSGGYTF

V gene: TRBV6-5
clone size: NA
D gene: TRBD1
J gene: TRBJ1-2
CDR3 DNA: TGTGCCAGCAGTTACTATCCGACAGGGACTTATGGCTACACCTTC
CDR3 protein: CASSYYPTGTYGYTF

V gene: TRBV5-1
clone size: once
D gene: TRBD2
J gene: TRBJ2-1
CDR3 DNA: TGCGCCAGCAGCTTGGGGGGGGGTTACGGCAATGAGCAGTTCTTC
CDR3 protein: CASSLGGGYGNEQFF

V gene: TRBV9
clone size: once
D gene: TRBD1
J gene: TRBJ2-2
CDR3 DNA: TGTGCCAGCAGCGTAGGTAGGGGACAGGGGTCCTCCACCGGGGAGCTGTTTTTT
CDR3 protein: CASSVGRGQGSSTGELFF

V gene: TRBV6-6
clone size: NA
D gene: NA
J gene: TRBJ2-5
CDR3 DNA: TGTGCCAGCAGCTATCGGCAGGGCCACGAGACCCAGTACTTC
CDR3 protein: CASSYRQGHETQYF

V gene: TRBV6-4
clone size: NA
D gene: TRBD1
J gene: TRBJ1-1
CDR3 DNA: TGTGCCAGCAGTGACCGGACAGGCGGGGAAGCTTTCTTT
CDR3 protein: CASSDRTGGEAFF

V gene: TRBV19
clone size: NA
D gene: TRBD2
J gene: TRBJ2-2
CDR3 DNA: TGTGCCAGTAGTACCCCTAGCGGGAGGGCCTATTGGGGAACCGGGGAGCTGTTTTTT
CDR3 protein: CASSTPSGRAYWGTGELFF

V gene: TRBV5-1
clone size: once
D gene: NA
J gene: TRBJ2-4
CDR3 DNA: TGCGCCAGCAGCTTGGAGGCGGCAGGAACGCTAATAGCCAAAAACATTCAGTACTTC
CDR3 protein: CASSLEAAGTLIAKNIQYF

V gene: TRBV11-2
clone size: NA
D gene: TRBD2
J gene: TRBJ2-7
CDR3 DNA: TGTGCCAGCAGCTCGGAGACTAGCGGGAGTTACGAGCAGTACTTC
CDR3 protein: CASSSETSGSYEQYF

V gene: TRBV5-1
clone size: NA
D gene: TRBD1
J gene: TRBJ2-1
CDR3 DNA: TGCGCCAGCAGCCCTACAGGGGGCGAGTCCTACAATGAGCAGTTCTTC
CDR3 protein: CASSPTGGESYNEQFF

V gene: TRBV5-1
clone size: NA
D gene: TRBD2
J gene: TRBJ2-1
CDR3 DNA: TGCGCCAGCAGCTTGAGACTAGCGAGCTCCTACAATGAGCAGTTCTTC
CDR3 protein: CASSLRLASSYNEQFF

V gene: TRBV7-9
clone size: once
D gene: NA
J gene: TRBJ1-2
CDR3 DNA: TGTGCCAGCATCACCCCCTCTGGCTACACCTTC
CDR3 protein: CASITPSGYTF

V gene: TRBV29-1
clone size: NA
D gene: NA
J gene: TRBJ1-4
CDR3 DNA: TGCAGCGTTGTCCAGGCTCGAGGTGAAAAACTGTTTTTT
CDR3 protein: CSVVQARGEKLFF

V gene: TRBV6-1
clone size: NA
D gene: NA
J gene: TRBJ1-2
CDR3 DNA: TGTGCCAGCAGTGAAGATCTGCGAGTCAGAAACTATGGCTACACCTTC
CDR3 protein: CASSEDLRVRNYGYTF

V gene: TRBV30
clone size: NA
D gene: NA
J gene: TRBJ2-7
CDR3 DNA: TGTGCCTGGAGCTCCGGACCCCCCGAGCAGTACTTC
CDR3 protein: CAWSSGPPEQYF

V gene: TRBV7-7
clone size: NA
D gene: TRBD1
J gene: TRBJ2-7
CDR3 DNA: TGTGCTAGCAGCCCTATCCTTGGGACAGGGGGATACATGCACGAGCAGTACTTC
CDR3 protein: CASSPILGTGGYMHEQYF

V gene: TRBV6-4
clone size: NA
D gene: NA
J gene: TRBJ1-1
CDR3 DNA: TGTGCCAGCAGTGACGGGGCAGGGAGGACTGAAGCTTTCTTT
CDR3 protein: CASSDGAGRTEAFF

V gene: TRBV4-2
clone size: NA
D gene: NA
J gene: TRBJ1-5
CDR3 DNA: TGTGCCAGCAGCCAAGATAGGGGGGATCAGCCCCAGCATTTT
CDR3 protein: CASSQDRGDQPQHF

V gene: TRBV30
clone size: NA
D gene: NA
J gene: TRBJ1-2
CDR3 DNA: TGTGCCTGGAACCAAGATGTAGCGGCTTATGGCTACACCTTC
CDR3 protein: CAWNQDVAAYGYTF

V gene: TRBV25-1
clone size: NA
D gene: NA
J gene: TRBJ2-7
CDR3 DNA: TGTGCCAGCAGTGACTCCGAGACGGCAGGCTTCAACTACGAGCAGTACTTC
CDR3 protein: CASSDSETAGFNYEQYF

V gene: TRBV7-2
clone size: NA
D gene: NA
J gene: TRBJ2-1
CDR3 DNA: TGTGCCAGCAGCTTGGGCCCAGCCTACAATGAGCAGTTCTTC
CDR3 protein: CASSLGPAYNEQFF

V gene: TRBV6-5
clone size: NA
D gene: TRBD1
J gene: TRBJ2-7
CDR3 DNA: TGTGCCAGCAGTGTCCGGGACAGGGGCGGATACGAGCAGTACTTC
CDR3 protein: CASSVRDRGGYEQYF

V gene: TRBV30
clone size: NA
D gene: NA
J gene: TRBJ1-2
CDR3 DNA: TGTGCCTGGGACCCGGGGTATGGCTACACCTTC
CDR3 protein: CAWDPGYGYTF